The 30 T cell receptor beta chains presented below share a single source sample, sequenced in a study of shared clonotypes between healthy human individuals. Generated by immunoSEQ multiplex PCR, the TCRdb table keeps only in-frame clones and is missing some. The repertoire holds 2 million or so clones, with 90% to 95% as singletons. The sequenced material came from naive CD4+ T cells sorted from blood. As to subset: CD45RA+ positively selected. All receptors derive from a young man in good health.

The chain joins TRBV5-1 to TRBJ2-7, with TRBD2 as a possible D gene (6 bases). Germline V lookup: CDR1 SGHRS, CDR2 YFSETQ. CDR3 length: 16 residues. Deletions cut 4 bases from V and 0 bases from J, with 17 bases between. CDR3 bases: TGCGCCAGCAGCCCTTCTCCTAGCGCGAGCTCCTACGAGCAGTACTTC. Residues: CASSPSPSASSYEQYF.

In this sample, this clone turned up once. The chain uses TRBV6-6 and TRBJ2-5; tentative D call: TRBD2 (6 bases). The CDR3 totals 12 residues. Germline V gives CDR1 MNHNY, CDR2 SVGAGI (reference sequence). V was trimmed by 5 bases and J by 7 bases, leaving 11 bases between them. CDR3 coding DNA: TGTGCCAGCAGTCAGAAGGGAGGGACCCAGTACTTC. It specifies CASSQKGGTQYF.

The gene calls are TRBV5-8 and TRBJ2-4; possibly TRBD1 for D (6 bases). The CDR3 length is 15 residues. The V and J ends lost 5 bases and 0 bases respectively, with 12 bases between them. Germline assignment: CDR1 SGHTS and CDR2 YDEGEE. CDR3 loop: CASSQTGLAKNIQYF. The DNA for the CDR3 is TGTGCCAGCAGTCAAACAGGGCTAGCCAAAAACATTCAGTACTTC.

The CDR3: CASSPPPSGSSYEQYF. The DNA of the CDR3 is TGTGCCAGCTCACCACCGCCTAGCGGGAGCTCCTACGAGCAGTACTTC. The V and J genes are TRBV18 and TRBJ2-7; 10 bases are shared with TRBD2. CDR3 size: 16 residues. J was trimmed by 0 bases and V by 0 bases; bases with no gene match: 2. The germline V gene has CDR1 KGHSH and CDR2 LQKENI.

Remarks on this clone: The identical CDR3 is also encoded by other nucleotide sequences in the sample. The CDR3 region has the DNA TGCGCCAGCAGCTTGGGGTCCCAAGAGACCCAGTACTTC. Translating it yields CASSLGSQETQYF. This chain joins TRBV5-1 and TRBJ2-5; no clear D gene. The germline V gene has CDR1 SGHRS and CDR2 YFSETQ. V was pared by 0 bases and J by 1 base, with 4 bases between. This CDR3 comprises 13 residues.

This chain connects TRBV6-5 to TRBJ1-4; D remains ambiguous. Trimming pared 6 bases from V and 7 bases from J, leaving 15 bases between. The CDR3 spans 14 residues. Per germline, CDR1 MNHEY and CDR2 SVGAGI. In DNA, the CDR3 is TGTGCCAGCAGGTCGGGAGGGTCAGGTGAAAAACTGTTTTTT. The encoded protein is CASRSGGSGEKLFF.

The chain is built from TRBV30 and TRBJ2-7; 8 bases align to TRBD1. Germline CDR1 and CDR2: GTSNPN and SVGIG (reference sequence). CDR3 length equals 14 residues. V shed 4 bases, J shed 1 base, and the junction held 6 bases outside the gene matches. DNA for the CDR3: TGTGCCTGGAAACGGACAGGGAGTTCCTACGAGCAGTACTTC. This encodes CAWKRTGSSYEQYF.

This clone occurred once. The CDR3 loop reads CAWSVPFTGGTYGYTF. The CDR3 bases are TGTGCCTGGAGTGTACCCTTCACAGGGGGAACGTATGGCTACACCTTC. The chain employs TRBV30 and TRBJ1-2; TRBD1 aligns across 8 bases. This CDR3 has 16 residues. Germline CDR1 is GTSNPN and CDR2 is SVGIG (reference sequence). V was pared by 0 bases and J by 5 bases, with 11 bases of the junction left unmatched. The full variable domain, rest sourced from reference TRBV30 and TRBJ1-2, is SQTIHQWPATLVQPVGSPLSLECTVEGTSNPNLYWYRQAAGRGLQLLFYSVGIGQISSEVPQNLSASRPQDRQFILSSKKLLLSDSGFYLCAWSVPFTGGTYGYTFGSGTRLTVV.

The V call is TRBV29-1, the J call TRBJ1-4, with D perhaps matching TRBD1 (5 bases). The CDR3 consists of 13 residues. V was pared by 5 bases and J by 8 bases, with 15 bases between. Germline CDR1 SQVTM, CDR2 ANQGSEA. CDR3 nucleotide sequence: TGCAGCGTTACCCGGGACGGTGGGGAAAAACTGTTTTTT. Translating it yields CSVTRDGGEKLFF. Filled out from reference TRBV29-1 and TRBJ1-4, the complete variable domain reads SAVISQKPSRDICQRGTSLTIQCQVDSQVTMMFWYRQQPGQSLTLIATANQGSEATYESGFVIDKFPISRPNLTFSTLTVSNMSPEDSSIYLCSVTRDGGEKLFFGSGTQLSVL.

The chain carries TRBV4-1 and TRBJ2-7; TRBD1 is a possible D gene (5 bases). The CDR3 extends over 13 amino acids. V was shortened by 6 bases and J by 5 bases, with 14 bases between the two germline ends. Per germline, CDR1 MGHRA and CDR2 YSYEKL. CDR3 protein: CASRPTGANEQYF. CDR3 DNA sequence: TGCGCCAGCAGACCTACAGGAGCCAACGAGCAGTACTTC.

A remark on this clone: Other DNA sequences in the same sample also yield this CDR3. The chain employs TRBV10-3 and TRBJ1-3; D gene unclear. This CDR3 has 15 residues. CDR1 is ENHRY and CDR2 is SYGVKD in the germline V gene. Trimming cost V 2 bases and J 0 bases, with 8 bases left between them. The CDR3 is CAISEGRSSGNTIYF. The CDR3, as DNA: TGTGCCATCAGTGAGGGGCGAAGCTCTGGAAACACCATATATTTT.

This rearrangement joins TRBV4-1 to TRBJ1-2; D may be TRBD1 (6 bases). This CDR3 region has 15 residues. Per the germline V gene, CDR1 is MGHRA and CDR2 is YSYEKL. V was shortened by 4 bases and J by 8 bases, with 20 bases between the two germline ends. For the CDR3, the DNA is TGCGCCAGCAGCCTAGGGGGAGTCGGTACGGGCGGCTACACCTTC. This translates into CASSLGGVGTGGYTF.

This sequence joins TRBV30 and TRBJ1-4; D is ambiguous. The CDR3 is made up of 13 amino acids. The V and J ends lost 0 bases and 7 bases respectively, with 9 bases between them. Germline V CDR1 and CDR2: GTSNPN, SVGIG (reference sequence). The CDR3 DNA follows: TGTGCCTGGAGTGTACGGCTGTCTGAAAAACTGTTTTTT. It translates to CAWSVRLSEKLFF.

The chain is built from TRBV6-1 and TRBJ1-5; D call uncertain. Deletions cut 3 bases from V and 0 bases from J, with 9 bases between. The CDR3 has 15 residues. CDR1 is MNHNS and CDR2 is SASEGT in the germline V gene. The CDR3 sequence is CASSDNTLSNQPQHF. The CDR3 bases are TGTGCCAGCAGTGATAACACCCTTAGCAATCAGCCCCAGCATTTT.

This sequence joins TRBV28 and TRBJ2-5, with a tentative D call TRBD2 (6 bases). The CDR3 length is 14 residues. Germline V CDR1 and CDR2: MDHEN, SYDVKM. Trimming removed 6 bases at V and 2 bases at J, with 13 bases between. CDR3 amino acids: CASSPGLPQETQYF. CDR3 sequence (DNA): TGTGCCAGCAGCCCGGGACTCCCTCAAGAGACCCAGTACTTC.

The chain combines TRBV28 with TRBJ2-7; 9 positions agree with TRBD1. This CDR3 has 16 residues. Germline values: CDR1 MDHEN, CDR2 SYDVKM. V lost 4 bases and J lost 4; bases outside the gene matches: 11. This CDR3 reads CASSSSGTGWRYEQYF. The CDR3, as DNA: TGTGCCAGCAGTTCTTCCGGGACAGGGTGGAGGTACGAGCAGTACTTC.

On this clone: The same CDR3 also results from other DNA sequences found in this sample. This chain joins TRBV7-2 and TRBJ2-7, with D unclear. The germline V gene has CDR1 SGHTA and CDR2 FQGNSA. Trimming shortened V by 1 base and J by 1 base, and 5 bases separated the two germline ends. This CDR3 is 13 amino acids long. This CDR3 reads CASSLDGSYEQYF. DNA for the CDR3: TGTGCCAGCAGCTTAGACGGTTCCTACGAGCAGTACTTC.

The rearrangement links TRBV10-3 to TRBJ2-5; TRBD2 matches 8 bases. With 9 bases clipped from V and 2 bases from J, the junction kept 2 bases outside the gene matches. The CDR3 is 12 amino acids. Germline-derived CDR1 and CDR2 are ENHRY and SYGVKD. CDR3 bases: TGTGCCATGCGGGGGGAACAAGAGACCCAGTACTTC. Its translation is CAMRGEQETQYF.

The chain couples TRBV10-3 to TRBJ1-1; 9 nucleotides match TRBD1. J gave up 4 bases and V 7 bases, and 10 bases lay outside the gene matches. Germline V CDR1 and CDR2: ENHRY, SYGVKD. The CDR3 loop spans 15 amino acids. This CDR3 is CAITAEKTGGTEAFF. The CDR3, as DNA: TGTGCCATCACAGCGGAAAAGACAGGGGGCACTGAAGCTTTCTTT.

This clone showed up just once. This chain links TRBV6-1 with TRBJ1-5; D perhaps matches TRBD1 (5 bases). Germline CDR1 MNHNS, CDR2 SASEGT. V gave up 11 bases and J gave up 6 bases, with 17 bases separating them. This CDR3 has 13 residues. The CDR3 spells CAATGGLVQPQHF. DNA for the CDR3: TGTGCCGCAACGGGGGGGTTAGTTCAGCCCCAGCATTTT.

This chain uses TRBV10-3 with TRBJ2-2; TRBD1 might be the D (5 bases). CDR1 is ENHRY, CDR2 SYGVKD, per germline. The CDR3 extends over 14 amino acids. This chain's CDR3 is CANRPQGEAGELFF. As DNA, the CDR3 is TGTGCTAACCGTCCTCAGGGTGAGGCCGGGGAGCTGTTTTTT.

V is TRBV30 and J is TRBJ1-5; D ambiguous. V was trimmed by 1 base and J by 5 bases, leaving 6 bases between them. Germline V lookup: CDR1 GTSNPN, CDR2 SVGIG (reference sequence). This CDR3 comprises 12 residues. The CDR3 DNA reads TGTGCCTGGAGTGAACGGGATCAGCCCCAGCATTTT. It is translated as CAWSERDQPQHF. Filled out from reference TRBV30 and TRBJ1-5, the complete variable domain reads SQTIHQWPATLVQPVGSPLSLECTVEGTSNPNLYWYRQAAGRGLQLLFYSVGIGQISSEVPQNLSASRPQDRQFILSSKKLLLSDSGFYLCAWSERDQPQHFGDGTRLSIL.

The chain links TRBV30 to TRBJ1-1; maybe TRBD1 (6 bases). Germline-derived CDR1 and CDR2 are GTSNPN and SVGIG (reference sequence). V was cut by 7 bases and J by 1 base, with 13 bases left in between. This CDR3 contains 13 residues. CDR3: CASRRQANTEAFF. CDR3 DNA sequence: TGTGCCTCTCGGAGACAGGCGAACACTGAAGCTTTCTTT.

A single count supports this clone. This chain connects TRBV11-2 to TRBJ2-5; 9 bases match TRBD2. Germline V CDR1 and CDR2: SGHAT, FQNNGV. CDR3 length: 16 residues. V was clipped by 1 base and J by 1 base; unmatched bases: 4. The CDR3 nucleotides read TGTGCCAGCAGCTTAGGAACAGCGGGGGGCCAAGAGACCCAGTACTTC. Its protein is CASSLGTAGGQETQYF.

The V and J genes are TRBV7-9 and TRBJ2-7, with 8 bases lining up with TRBD1. Germline V lookup: CDR1 SEHNR, CDR2 FQNEAQ (reference sequence). The CDR3 is 16 amino acids. Germline trimming cut 5 bases from V and 2 bases from J; bases unmatched to any gene: 11. The CDR3 sequence is CASSPAGTGTTYEQYF. Here the CDR3 DNA reads TGTGCCAGCAGCCCGGCCGGGACAGGAACAACCTACGAGCAGTACTTC.

This clone was found once. The CDR3 DNA reads as TGTGCCAGCAGTTCCTCGGCGGGGCGGAAGGCAGATACGCAGTATTTT. Protein sequence: CASSSSAGRKADTQYF. The chain joins TRBV2 to TRBJ2-3; tentative D call: TRBD2 (6 bases). Germline CDR1 and CDR2: SNHLY and FYNNEI. The CDR3 length is 16 residues. V was pared by 5 bases and J by 4 bases, with 19 bases between.

About this clone itself: Other DNA variants within this sample encode the same CDR3. V usage is TRBV2 and J usage is TRBJ1-5; a possible D gene is TRBD1 (6 bases). The V gene lost 6 bases and the J gene lost 1 base, with 10 bases spanning the gap. CDR3 length: 14 amino acids. Looked up from germline, CDR1 is SNHLY and CDR2 is FYNNEI. In DNA form, the CDR3 reads TGTGCCAGCAGAAAAGACAGGAGCAATCAGCCCCAGCATTTT. Residues: CASRKDRSNQPQHF. The full variable domain, rest sourced from reference TRBV2 and TRBJ1-5, is EPEVTQTPSHQVTQMGQEVILRCVPISNHLYFYWYRQILGQKVEFLVSFYNNEISEKSEIFDDQFSVERPDGSNFTLKIRSTKLEDSAMYFCASRKDRSNQPQHFGDGTRLSIL.

This clone was observed once. The rearrangement links TRBV2 to TRBJ2-7; either TRBD1 or TRBD2 may fit D (5 bases each). The CDR3 runs to 15 residues. CDR1 and CDR2 (germline): SNHLY, FYNNEI. The V end lost 3 bases, the J end lost 5 bases, and 17 bases lay between the germline ends. The CDR3 DNA follows: TGTGCCAGCAGTGAGTCGGGGCTCGGGCCTGACGAGCAGTACTTC. Protein sequence: CASSESGLGPDEQYF.

The chain links TRBV2 to TRBJ1-6; D unclear. This CDR3 has 11 residues. V lost 6 bases and J 11 bases, leaving 8 bases between the germline ends. CDR1 is SNHLY, CDR2 FYNNEI, per germline. CDR3 DNA sequence: TGTGCCAGCAGAGTCTCGCCACCCCTCCACTTT. Protein product: CASRVSPPLHF.

This sequence joins TRBV6-1 and TRBJ1-3; a weak D match, TRBD1 (6 bases). Trimming pared 7 bases from V and 4 bases from J, leaving 17 bases between. Per the germline V gene, CDR1 is MNHNS and CDR2 is SASEGT. This CDR3 has 15 residues. CDR3 DNA sequence: TGTGCCAGCACAGGGGAAGGGGTAGGGGGAAACACCATATATTTT. Translation: CASTGEGVGGNTIYF.